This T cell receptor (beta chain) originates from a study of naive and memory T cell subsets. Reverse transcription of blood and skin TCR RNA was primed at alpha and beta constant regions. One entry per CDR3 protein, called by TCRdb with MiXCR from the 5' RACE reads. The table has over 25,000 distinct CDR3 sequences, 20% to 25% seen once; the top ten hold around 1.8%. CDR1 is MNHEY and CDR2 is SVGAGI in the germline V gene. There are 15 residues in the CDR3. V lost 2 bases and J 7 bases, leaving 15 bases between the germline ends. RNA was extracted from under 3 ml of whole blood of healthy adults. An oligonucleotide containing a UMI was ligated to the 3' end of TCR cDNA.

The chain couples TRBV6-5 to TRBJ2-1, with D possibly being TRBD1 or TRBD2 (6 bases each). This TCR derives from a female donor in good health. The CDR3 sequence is CASSYARGQVNEQFF. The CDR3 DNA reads TGTGCCAGCAGTTACGCCCGGGGGCAGGTGAATGAGCAGTTCTTC.